This TCR beta chain was sequenced in a study of blood T cell repertoires in COVID-19. Study-level information: Some COVID-19 samples were acute and others convalescent; all came from the United States, Italy and Spain. Nucleic acid was either cDNA or gDNA, and it came from T cells, B-cell-depleted T cells, or PBMCs.

The authors' processing: Estimated nucleated cell counts came from reference gene primer amplification. Produced via immunoSEQ multiplex PCR; TCRdb's table is partial and in-frame only. The DNA was the basis for D and trimming; V, J and clone size are from that table. This table has about 150,000 clones, approximately 80% appearing once. The CDR3 spans 14 residues. Looked up from germline, CDR1 is ENHRY and CDR2 is SYGVKD. J lost 4 bases, V lost 2 bases, and 2 bases had no gene match. The origin of this receptor is a man aged 60-69 years with acute or convalescent COVID-19. Material: peripheral blood. This chain connects TRBV10-3 to TRBJ2-7; TRBD1 aligns across 10 bases. The CDR3 here is CAISERQGAYEQYF. The CDR3 DNA sequence: TGTGCCATCAGTGAGAGACAGGGGGCGTACGAGCAGTACTTC.